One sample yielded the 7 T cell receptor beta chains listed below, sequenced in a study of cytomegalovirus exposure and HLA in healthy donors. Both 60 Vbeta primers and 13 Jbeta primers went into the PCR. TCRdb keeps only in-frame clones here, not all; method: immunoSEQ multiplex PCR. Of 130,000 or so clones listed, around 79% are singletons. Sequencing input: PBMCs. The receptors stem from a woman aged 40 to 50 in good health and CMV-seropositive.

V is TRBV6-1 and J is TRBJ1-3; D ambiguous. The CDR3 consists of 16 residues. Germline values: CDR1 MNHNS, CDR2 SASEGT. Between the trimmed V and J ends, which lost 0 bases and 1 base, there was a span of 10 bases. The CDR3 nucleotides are TGTGCCAGCAGTGAAGCCGGTGCCCAATCTGGAAACACCATATATTTT. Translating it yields CASSEAGAQSGNTIYF.

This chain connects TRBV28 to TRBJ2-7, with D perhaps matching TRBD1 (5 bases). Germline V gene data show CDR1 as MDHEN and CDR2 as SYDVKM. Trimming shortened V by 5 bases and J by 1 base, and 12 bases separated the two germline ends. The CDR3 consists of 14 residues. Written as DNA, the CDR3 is TGTGCCAGCAGTCAGGGTTTGGGTTCCTACGAGCAGTACTTC. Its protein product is CASSQGLGSYEQYF.

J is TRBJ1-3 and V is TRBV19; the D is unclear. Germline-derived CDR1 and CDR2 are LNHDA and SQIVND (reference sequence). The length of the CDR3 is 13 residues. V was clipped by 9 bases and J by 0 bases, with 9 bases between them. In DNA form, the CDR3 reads TGTGCCAGCCGATTGAGCTCTGGAAACACCATATATTTT. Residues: CASRLSSGNTIYF.

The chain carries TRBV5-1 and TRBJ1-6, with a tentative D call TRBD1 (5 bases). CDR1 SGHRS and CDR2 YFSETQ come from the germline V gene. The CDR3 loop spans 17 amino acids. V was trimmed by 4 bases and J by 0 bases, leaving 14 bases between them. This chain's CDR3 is CASSPVGGSSYNSPLHF. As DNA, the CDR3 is TGCGCCAGCAGCCCCGTCGGGGGGAGCTCCTATAATTCACCCCTCCACTTT.

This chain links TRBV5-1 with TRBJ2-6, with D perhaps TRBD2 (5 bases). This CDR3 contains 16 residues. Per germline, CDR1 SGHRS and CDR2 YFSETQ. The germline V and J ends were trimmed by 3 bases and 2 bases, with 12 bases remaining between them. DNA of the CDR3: TGCGCCAGCAGCTACGGGCCCGGGGCTGGGGCCAACGTCCTGACTTTC. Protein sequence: CASSYGPGAGANVLTF.

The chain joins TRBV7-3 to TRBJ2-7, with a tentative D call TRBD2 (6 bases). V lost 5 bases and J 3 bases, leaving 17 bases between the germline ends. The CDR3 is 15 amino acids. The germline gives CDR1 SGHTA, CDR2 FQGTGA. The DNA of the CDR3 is TGTGCCAGCAGCCTATCGGCGGGGAAGGGCTACGAGCAGTACTTC. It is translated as CASSLSAGKGYEQYF. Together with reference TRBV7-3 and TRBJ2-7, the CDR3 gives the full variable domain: GAGVSQTPSNKVTEKGKYVELRCDPISGHTALYWYRQSLGQGPEFLIYFQGTGAADDSGLPNDRFFAVRPEGSVSTLKIQRTERGDSAVYLCASSLSAGKGYEQYFGPGTRLTVT.

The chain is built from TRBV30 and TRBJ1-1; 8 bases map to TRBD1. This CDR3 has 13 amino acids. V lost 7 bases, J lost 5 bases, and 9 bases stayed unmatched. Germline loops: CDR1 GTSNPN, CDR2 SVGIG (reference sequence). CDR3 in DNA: TGTGCCTTCATTCGACAGGGGAGGACTGAAGCTTTCTTT. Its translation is CAFIRQGRTEAFF.